This T cell receptor beta chain is from a study of blood T cell repertoires in COVID-19. As processed by the authors: Amplified reference gene primers provided the basis for estimating nucleated cell counts. TCRdb's copy holds only in-frame clones and misses some; the assay was immunoSEQ multiplex PCR. For V, J and clone size, that table is used; D and trimming come from the DNA. This sample has 60,000 to 70,000 clones, with roughly 76% found just once. V gave up 0 bases and J gave up 1 base, with 8 bases separating them. The CDR3 is 14 amino acids. Germline values: CDR1 SGHRS, CDR2 YFSETQ. The receptor was isolated from a woman older than 75 with acute or convalescent COVID-19. The rearrangement links TRBV5-1 to TRBJ2-7, with a weak D call TRBD2 (6 bases). The sequenced material came from peripheral blood. The CDR3 DNA sequence: TGCGCCAGCAGCTTGGTTCGGGGGTCCTACGAGCAGTACTTC. Protein sequence: CASSLVRGSYEQYF.